This TCR beta chain was found in a study of blood T cell repertoires in COVID-19. This CDR3 has 15 residues. J gave up 2 bases and V 2 bases, and 4 bases lay outside the gene matches. Germline CDR1 reads KGHDR; CDR2 reads SFDVKD. This table comes from immunoSEQ multiplex PCR, and its TCRdb copy is limited to in-frame clones, with some not included. The sample lists a few hundred thousand clones, around 91% occurring once. This clone has more than one count but fewer than ten. The chain couples TRBV24-1 to TRBJ2-7; 8 bases map to TRBD2. The sequence was obtained from a man younger than 35 who had recovered from COVID-19. Sample: PBMCs or T cells enriched from blood (not recorded which). CDR3 region: CATSDSGGRAYEQYF. CDR3 coding DNA: TGTGCCACCAGTGATTCGGGGGGGAGGGCCTACGAGCAGTACTTC.